These 23 T cell receptor beta chains share one sample of origin, sequenced in a study of T cells expressing NK-cell markers. TCRdb reprocessed the 5' RACE reads and reports one entry per CDR3 protein, with no DNA. Across about 540,000 distinct CDR3 sequences, the top ten clones capture under 4.5% of the sample. Sequenced sample: blood T cells: a sorted CD56 or NKG2C T cell subset, CD4+ or CD8+ T cells, or bulk PBMC T cells (not recorded which). The receptor set was obtained from a man aged 18 to 30 in good health.

The rearrangement uses TRBV27 and TRBJ1-2; as DNA is missing, the TRBD1 call by TCRdb cannot be tested. The CDR3 runs to 16 residues. The germline gives CDR1 MNHEY, CDR2 SMNVEV (reference sequence). CDR3 in amino acids: CASSLSRRTGNYGYTF.

The chain employs TRBV7-6 and TRBJ2-1; lacking DNA, the TRBD1 call made by TCRdb goes unchecked. In germline, CDR1 is SGHVS, CDR2 FNYEAQ. The CDR3 sequence is 17 residues long. CDR3 sequence reads: CASSLTAGDPGESEQFF.

The chain couples TRBV18 to TRBJ2-1; the TRBD2 assignment by TCRdb is unverifiable without DNA. In germline, CDR1 is KGHSH, CDR2 LQKENI. This CDR3 contains 15 residues. The CDR3: CASSPGTRDYNEQFF.

J is TRBJ2-4 and V is TRBV29-1. The CDR3 totals 11 residues. Germline loops: CDR1 SQVTM, CDR2 ANQGSEA. CDR3 sequence reads: CSVVQLNIQYF.

V gene TRBV5-1 combines with J gene TRBJ2-2. CDR3 length: 13 residues. Germline V gives CDR1 SGHRS, CDR2 YFSETQ. CDR3 loop: CASSAGSTGELFF.

The chain recombines TRBV11-2 with TRBJ2-7. CDR1 SGHAT and CDR2 FQNNGV come from the germline V gene. The CDR3 length is 16 residues. This chain's CDR3 is CASRNPLQSPSYEQYF.

J is TRBJ2-7 and V is TRBV12-3 or TRBV12-4; TCRdb indicates TRBD2, and absent DNA this call remains unverified. CDR3 size: 14 residues. CDR3 sequence: CASSFGGGSYEQYF.

The V and J genes are TRBV29-1 and TRBJ2-1. Germline V gives CDR1 SQVTM, CDR2 ANQGSEA. The CDR3 spans 12 residues. CDR3 sequence: CSVEGDWNEQFF.

The chain carries TRBV11-2 and TRBJ2-7. The CDR3 extends over 14 amino acids. Germline lookup yields CDR1 SGHAT and CDR2 FQNNGV. The chain's CDR3 is CASSSEWSAYEQYF.

The chain couples TRBV6-4 to TRBJ1-5. The CDR3 covers 14 residues. Germline V lookup: CDR1 MRHNA, CDR2 SNTAGT. CDR3 sequence: CASSAGGGHSAQHF.

The chain combines TRBV6-2 or TRBV6-3 with TRBJ1-5. The CDR3 extends over 13 amino acids. Per the germline V gene, CDR1 is MNHEY and CDR2 is SVGEGT. The CDR3 reads CASRRESNQPQHF.

The V and J genes are TRBV20-1 and TRBJ2-3; TCRdb designates TRBD2, a call that cannot be tested without DNA. The germline gives CDR1 DFQATT, CDR2 SNEGSKA (reference sequence). This CDR3 spans 14 amino acids. The CDR3: CSAPPGGTTDTQYF.

The chain couples TRBV7-8 to TRBJ2-7. The CDR3 runs to 15 residues. CDR1 SGHVS and CDR2 FQNEAQ come from the germline V gene. CDR3 region: CASSLDGMETYEQYF. Complete variable domain (other parts from reference TRBV7-8 and TRBJ2-7): GAGVSQSPRYKVAKRGQDVALRCDPISGHVSLFWYQQALGQGPEFLTYFQNEAQLDKSGLPSDRFFAERPEGSVSTLKIQRTQQEDSAVYLCASSLDGMETYEQYFGPGTRLTVT.

The rearrangement links TRBV12-3 or TRBV12-4 to TRBJ1-4. The CDR3 length is 16 residues. The CDR3 loop reads CASSSIKGSVIQKLFF.

The V gene is TRBV4-1, the J gene TRBJ2-2; TCRdb designates TRBD1, a call that cannot be tested without DNA. This CDR3 has 15 amino acids. Germline CDR1 and CDR2: MGHRA and YSYEKL. CDR3 in amino acids: CASSQGPHGTGELFF.

The rearrangement joins TRBV9 to TRBJ2-3; TCRdb reports TRBD2, a call that lacks DNA to check it against. CDR3 size: 19 residues. Germline V gives CDR1 SGDLS, CDR2 YYNGEE. CDR3 region: CASSSSSPGRLAGADTQYF.

The chain combines TRBV9 with TRBJ2-2; without DNA, the TCRdb call of TRBD2 cannot be checked. The CDR3 loop spans 17 amino acids. Germline V CDR1 and CDR2: SGDLS, YYNGEE. The CDR3 protein is CASSPPRGTMNTGELFF.

V is TRBV24-1 and J is TRBJ2-1; without DNA, the TCRdb call of TRBD2 cannot be checked. This CDR3 region has 18 residues. From germline, CDR1 is KGHDR and CDR2 SFDVKD. CDR3 loop: CATSDNHPTSGSMAEQFF.

The V call is TRBV20-1, the J call TRBJ2-2. CDR3 size: 17 residues. Germline V CDR1 and CDR2: DFQATT, SNEGSKA (reference sequence). The CDR3 reads CSASKLGVFANTGELFF.

This rearrangement joins TRBV5-1 to TRBJ1-1; TCRdb proposes TRBD1, but this gene call is untestable without DNA. From germline, CDR1 is SGHRS and CDR2 YFSETQ. The CDR3 contains 15 residues. CDR3 sequence: CASSHKTGGKAEAFF.

This rearrangement joins TRBV20-1 to TRBJ1-3. Germline assignment: CDR1 DFQATT and CDR2 SNEGSKA (reference sequence). This CDR3 contains 18 residues. CDR3 in amino acids: CSARVGGREGVSGNTIYF.

This chain connects TRBV29-1 to TRBJ2-2; TCRdb designates TRBD1, a call that cannot be tested without DNA. The CDR3 sequence is 15 residues long. Germline assignment: CDR1 SQVTM and CDR2 ANQGSEA. The CDR3 loop reads CSVVRGAANTGELFF.

The V and J genes are TRBV7-2 and TRBJ2-5; TCRdb's assignment of TRBD1 cannot be checked, as there is no DNA. This CDR3 is 14 amino acids long. Germline CDR1 and CDR2: SGHTA and FQGNSA. CDR3 amino acids: CASSLFGGQETQYF.